These T cell receptor beta chains were read from a single sample in a study of T cells in localized non-small cell lung cancer. TCRdb's table, derived via immunoSEQ multiplex PCR, lists solely in-frame clones and lacks some. Of 20,000 to 25,000 clones in the sample, roughly nine tenths were seen once. The source was peripheral blood, collected before any cancer treatment. The receptor set was obtained from a male donor older than 55 with stage I lung adenocarcinoma. CDR3s include the opening cysteine and the closing phenylalanine or tryptophan. Fields, in order: V gene, D gene, J gene, clone size, CDR3 protein, CDR3 DNA. A D gene is named only where the DNA matches it firmly. Some rows have no size entry. The others give once, few or many, or a class for an expanded clone.

TRBV6-5	TRBD1	TRBJ1-5	NA	CASSYSRTGNQPQHF	TGTGCCAGCAGTTACTCTAGGACAGGGAATCAGCCCCAGCATTTT
TRBV19	TRBD1	TRBJ1-5	once	CASSISSNRGGQPQHF	TGTGCCAGTAGTATCTCATCGAACAGGGGAGGTCAGCCCCAGCATTTT
TRBV7-6	NA	TRBJ1-3	few	CASSQMGPLGNTIYF	TGTGCCAGCAGTCAGATGGGACCCCTAGGAAACACCATATATTTT
TRBV6-5	NA	TRBJ2-7	few	CASSRITSSYEQYF	TGTGCCAGCAGCAGGATCACAAGCTCCTACGAGCAGTACTTC
TRBV7-9	NA	TRBJ2-6	NA	CASSLEAGKSGANVLTF	TGTGCCAGCAGCTTAGAAGCCGGCAAGTCTGGGGCCAACGTCCTGACTTTC
TRBV19	TRBD1	TRBJ2-1	NA	CASSRDSNNEQFF	TGTGCCAGTAGCAGGGACAGTAACAATGAGCAGTTCTTC
TRBV6-6	NA	TRBJ1-5	NA	CATLNPGDQPQHF	TGTGCCACCCTCAACCCGGGGGACCAGCCCCAGCATTTT
TRBV7-6	TRBD2	TRBJ2-1	NA	CASSLASGRDEQFF	TGTGCCAGCAGCTTAGCTAGCGGGAGGGATGAGCAGTTCTTC
TRBV4-1	NA	TRBJ1-5	NA	CASSQDGGLGNQPQHF	TGCGCCAGCAGCCAAGACGGGGGTCTCGGCAATCAGCCCCAGCATTTT
TRBV7-8	TRBD2	TRBJ2-1	NA	CASSLGLAGNEQFF	TGTGCCAGCAGCTTAGGACTAGCGGGCAATGAGCAGTTCTTC
TRBV4-2	NA	TRBJ2-3	NA	CASSFEVFTDTQYF	TGTGCCAGCAGCTTTGAGGTGTTCACAGATACGCAGTATTTT
TRBV5-5	TRBD2	TRBJ2-5	NA	CASSLRAGEETQYF	TGTGCCAGCAGCTTGCGGGCGGGGGAAGAGACCCAGTACTTC
TRBV30	NA	TRBJ1-5	NA	CAWSPTNNQPQHF	TGTGCCTGGTCGCCTACCAACAATCAGCCCCAGCATTTT
TRBV28	TRBD1	TRBJ1-1	NA	CASSLQGQGMNTEAFF	TGTGCCAGCAGTTTACAAGGACAGGGAATGAACACTGAAGCTTTCTTT
TRBV27	TRBD1	TRBJ1-1	NA	CASSFQGVSAEAFF	TGTGCCAGCAGTTTTCAGGGGGTGAGCGCTGAAGCTTTCTTT
TRBV10-2	TRBD1	TRBJ2-7	NA	CASRDREYEQYF	TGCGCCAGCAGGGACAGGGAGTACGAGCAGTACTTC
TRBV5-4	NA	TRBJ2-1	NA	CASSFSRYASDNEQFF	TGTGCCAGCAGCTTTTCTAGGTACGCTAGCGACAATGAGCAGTTCTTC
TRBV5-1	NA	TRBJ1-6	few	CASSRGGARSSYNSPLHF	TGCGCCAGCAGCCGGGGAGGGGCAAGGAGCTCCTATAATTCACCCCTCCACTTT
TRBV28	NA	TRBJ1-4	once	CASSLNQGMYEKLFF	TGTGCCAGCAGTTTGAACCAGGGGATGTATGAAAAACTGTTTTTT
TRBV11-2	NA	TRBJ2-5	NA	CASSLVGGRGAVQETQYF	TGTGCCAGCAGCTTAGTCGGCGGCAGAGGGGCTGTCCAAGAGACCCAGTACTTC
TRBV12-2	NA	TRBJ2-7	NA	CASRFFRVRYF	TGTGCAAGTCGCTTTTTTAGGGTGAGGTACTTC
TRBV5-4	NA	TRBJ1-1	NA	CASSSSGTGNTEAFF	TGCGCCAGCAGCTCTTCCGGGACTGGGAACACTGAAGCTTTCTTT
TRBV28	NA	TRBJ2-2	NA	CASSLWGANTGELFF	TGTGCCAGTTCCTTGTGGGGGGCGAACACCGGGGAGCTGTTTTTT
TRBV19	TRBD2	TRBJ2-5	NA	CASSGWASGSRETQYF	TGTGCCAGTAGCGGGTGGGCTAGCGGGAGCCGAGAGACCCAGTACTTC
TRBV15	TRBD2	TRBJ2-5	NA	CATSRAGREETQYF	TGTGCCACCAGCAGAGCCGGGAGGGAAGAGACCCAGTACTTC
TRBV2	NA	TRBJ1-3	NA	CASRRRVIDSPSGNTIYF	TGTGCCAGCAGGCGCCGGGTCATCGATAGCCCCTCTGGAAACACCATATATTTT
TRBV28	NA	TRBJ1-5	NA	CASSPAGTQNSNQPQHF	TGTGCCAGCAGTCCCGCCGGAACACAAAATAGCAATCAGCCCCAGCATTTT
TRBV4-1	NA	TRBJ2-5	NA	CASSQAGVGGQETQYF	TGCGCCAGCAGCCAAGCGGGGGTGGGGGGTCAAGAGACCCAGTACTTC
TRBV18	NA	TRBJ2-7	NA	CASSLQDGYEQYF	TGTGCCAGCTCACTCCAGGATGGTTACGAGCAGTACTTC
TRBV5-1	NA	TRBJ2-7	NA	CASSLGDWGRGYEQYF	TGCGCCAGCAGCTTGGGTGATTGGGGTCGGGGTTACGAGCAGTACTTC
TRBV7-2	TRBD2	TRBJ2-7	NA	CASSLALAGGYEQYF	TGTGCCAGCAGCTTAGCACTAGCGGGGGGCTACGAGCAGTACTTC
TRBV10-3	NA	TRBJ1-1	NA	CAISGPGGVNTEAFF	TGTGCCATCAGTGGTCCGGGGGGGGTCAACACTGAAGCTTTCTTT
TRBV6-5	TRBD1	TRBJ2-4	NA	CASSSGQGGVIQYF	TGTGCCAGCAGTTCGGGACAGGGAGGTGTCATTCAGTACTTC
TRBV5-6	NA	TRBJ1-5	once	CASSSWGLQVGGPQHF	TGTGCCAGCAGCAGTTGGGGCCTACAGGTTGGCGGGCCCCAGCATTTT
TRBV18	TRBD1	TRBJ1-2	once	CASSPGTGGYGYTF	TGTGCCAGCTCTCCAGGGACAGGGGGCTATGGCTACACCTTC
TRBV7-2	NA	TRBJ2-2	NA	CASSPRGGLLTGELFF	TGTGCCAGCAGCCCAAGGGGGGGACTACTCACCGGGGAGCTGTTTTTT
TRBV18	NA	TRBJ1-4	NA	CASSPGAGSNEKLFF	TGTGCCAGCTCACCAGGGGCGGGATCTAATGAAAAACTGTTTTTT
TRBV11-2	NA	TRBJ2-7	NA	CASSFGGRYEQYF	TGTGCCAGCAGCTTTGGGGGGCGCTACGAGCAGTACTTC
TRBV5-1	TRBD2	TRBJ2-2	few	CASSLAGGSTGELFF	TGCGCCAGCAGCCTAGCGGGCGGGAGCACCGGGGAGCTGTTTTTT
TRBV7-8	NA	TRBJ1-2	once	CASSLRSGVNGYTF	TGTGCCAGCAGCTTAAGGTCAGGGGTGAATGGCTACACCTTC
TRBV6-5	TRBD2	TRBJ2-7	NA	CASKLVAGGPEEQYF	TGTGCCAGCAAACTGGTAGCGGGGGGGCCCGAAGAGCAGTACTTC
TRBV2	TRBD2	TRBJ2-7	NA	CASRAGADYEQYF	TGTGCCAGCAGGGCGGGAGCGGACTACGAGCAGTACTTC
TRBV7-2	NA	TRBJ1-5	NA	CASRGAGPQHF	TGTGCCAGCAGAGGGGCCGGGCCCCAGCATTTT
TRBV7-9	NA	TRBJ1-2	NA	CASSPPTLSGYTF	TGTGCCAGCAGCCCGCCAACGTTGAGCGGCTACACCTTC
TRBV4-3	NA	TRBJ1-3	NA	CASSPGYGNTIYF	TGCGCCAGCAGCCCCGGGTACGGAAACACCATATATTTT
TRBV14	NA	TRBJ1-1	NA	CASSARGQSEAFF	TGTGCCAGCAGCGCCCGAGGACAGTCTGAAGCTTTCTTT
TRBV2	NA	TRBJ1-1	once	CASSGPYDRGGAFF	TGTGCCAGCAGTGGCCCGTACGACCGGGGCGGAGCTTTCTTT
TRBV18	TRBD2	TRBJ2-1	once	CASSPPGSGLISSYNEQFF	TGTGCCAGCTCACCACCCGGTAGCGGGCTTATTAGCTCCTACAATGAGCAGTTCTTC
TRBV20-1	NA	TRBJ1-5	NA	CSAGSKPQHF	TGCAGTGCTGGAAGCAAGCCCCAGCATTTT
TRBV21-1	NA	TRBJ2-7	NA	CASSKDREVDEQYF	TGTGCCAGCAGCAAGGACAGGGAGGTCGACGAGCAGTACTTC
TRBV5-5	TRBD1	TRBJ1-1	NA	CASSFGTGNTEAFF	TGTGCCAGCAGCTTTGGGACAGGGAACACTGAAGCTTTCTTT
TRBV2	TRBD2	TRBJ2-3	NA	CASIRGGEDTQYF	TGTGCCAGCATTCGGGGGGGCGAAGATACGCAGTATTTT
TRBV28	TRBD2	TRBJ2-3	NA	CASLGRAGSGRRASTDTQYF	TGTGCCAGCTTAGGCAGGGCCGGTAGCGGGAGGAGAGCTAGCACAGATACGCAGTATTTT